Listed below are T cell receptor beta chains from one sample, sequenced in a study of T cell responses to AZD1222 COVID-19 vaccine. Here immunoSEQ multiplex PCR was the method, and the copy in TCRdb shows in-frame clones only, minus some. The sample consists of about 120,000 clones, 70% to 90% of them appearing once. This sample comprised peripheral blood, obtained on day 0 of AZD1222 vaccination. These receptors all stem from an adult in good health. The CDR3 runs from the conserved cysteine through the conserved F or W. A D gene is named only where the DNA matches it firmly. Clone size is shown for a subset of rows, as once, few, many or a class of expanded clone.

V	J	size	length	D	CDR3	DNA
TRBV5-4	TRBJ1-2	once	15	-	CASSLERGLGYGYTF	TGTGCCAGCAGCTTGGAAAGGGGATTGGGCTATGGCTACACCTTC
TRBV27	TRBJ1-3	once	14	-	CASSPGSAGNTIYF	TGTGCCAGCTCCCCCGGGTCCGCTGGAAACACCATATATTTT
TRBV6-4	TRBJ1-2	-	14	TRBD1	CASSAGQGAGGYTF	TGTGCCAGCAGTGCTGGACAGGGGGCCGGAGGCTACACCTTC
TRBV3-1/TRBV3-2	TRBJ2-3	-	15	TRBD2	CASSQDGAGGDTQYF	TGTGCCAGCAGCCAAGATGGGGCGGGAGGAGATACGCAGTATTTT
TRBV11-2	TRBJ2-2	-	15	-	CASSLVLGNTGELFF	TGTGCCAGCAGCTTAGTCTTAGGGAACACCGGGGAGCTGTTTTTT
TRBV11-2	TRBJ2-3	-	15	-	CASSLTGGLTDTQYF	TGTGCCAGCAGCTTAACCGGGGGCCTCACAGATACGCAGTATTTT
TRBV5-1	TRBJ1-5	-	14	-	CASSSDGGVQPQHF	TGCGCCAGCAGTTCCGACGGAGGGGTTCAGCCCCAGCATTTT
TRBV9	TRBJ2-1	-	16	TRBD2	CASSPSPSGGANEQFF	TGTGCCAGCAGCCCAAGCCCTAGCGGGGGGGCGAATGAGCAGTTCTTC
TRBV4-1	TRBJ2-7	-	15	-	CASSQATGSSYEQYF	TGCGCCAGCAGCCAAGCCACAGGGAGCTCCTACGAGCAGTACTTC
TRBV30	TRBJ1-5	-	14	TRBD1	CAWRSGQGSQPQHF	TGTGCCTGGCGTTCGGGACAGGGGAGTCAGCCCCAGCATTTT
TRBV6-5	TRBJ1-2	-	13	-	CASSYESHYGYTF	TGTGCCAGCAGTTACGAGTCTCACTATGGCTACACCTTC
TRBV3-1/TRBV3-2	TRBJ2-7	-	14	-	CASSPYGTPYDSYF	TGTGCCAGCAGCCCATACGGGACTCCGTATGACTCGTACTTC
TRBV7-8	TRBJ1-3	-	14	-	CASSHLSSGNTIYF	TGTGCCAGCAGCCATCTATCCTCTGGAAACACCATATATTTT
TRBV3-1/TRBV3-2	TRBJ2-7	-	15	TRBD1	CASSFRGQGTYEQYF	TGTGCCAGCAGCTTTCGGGGACAGGGGACCTACGAGCAGTACTTC
TRBV20-1	TRBJ1-1	-	11	-	CSASWDTEAFF	TGCAGTGCTAGCTGGGATACTGAAGCTTTCTTT
TRBV27	TRBJ1-6	-	15	TRBD1	CASSIRTGAVSPLHF	TGTGCCAGCAGTATCAGGACAGGGGCGGTTTCACCCCTCCACTTT
TRBV28	TRBJ2-2	few	15	TRBD1	CASRTGTGGTGELFF	TGTGCCAGCAGGACCGGGACAGGGGGTACCGGGGAGCTGTTTTTT
TRBV7-8	TRBJ1-5	-	15	TRBD1	CASSRQGDFGQPQHF	TGTGCCAGCAGCCGGCAGGGGGATTTCGGTCAGCCCCAGCATTTT
TRBV30	TRBJ1-4	-	11	-	CAWSLGEKLFF	TGTGCCTGGAGTTTGGGTGAAAAACTGTTTTTT
TRBV18	TRBJ1-5	-	17	TRBD1	CASSSLTGGVLETPQHF	TGTGCCAGCTCAAGTCTGACAGGGGGCGTTTTGGAAACGCCCCAGCATTTT
TRBV12-3/TRBV12-4	TRBJ1-6	-	12	-	CASSADNSPLHF	TGTGCCAGCAGCGCAGATAATTCACCCCTCCACTTT
TRBV10-3	TRBJ2-2	-	15	-	CAIRGDIQNTGELFF	TGTGCCATCAGAGGGGACATACAGAACACCGGGGAGCTGTTTTTT
TRBV28	TRBJ1-6	-	15	-	CASRAIGGFNSPLHF	TGTGCCAGCAGGGCGATTGGGGGGTTTAATTCACCCCTCCACTTT
TRBV7-9	TRBJ1-5	-	13	-	CASSLFADQPQHF	TGTGCCAGCAGCCTATTCGCCGATCAGCCCCAGCATTTT
TRBV7-6	TRBJ2-3	-	11	-	CASSYTDTQYF	TGTGCCAGCAGCTACACAGATACGCAGTATTTT
TRBV6-5	TRBJ1-1	-	14	-	CASSYSGTPAEAFF	TGTGCCAGCAGTTACTCGGGCACCCCTGCTGAAGCTTTCTTT
TRBV7-6	TRBJ2-2	-	17	TRBD2	CASSLIFSGSAAGELFF	TGTGCCAGCAGCTTAATTTTTAGCGGGAGCGCTGCCGGGGAGCTGTTTTTT
TRBV6-4	TRBJ2-3	once	14	TRBD2	CASRELAGTDTQYF	TGTGCCAGCAGGGAACTAGCGGGCACAGATACGCAGTATTTT
TRBV7-9	TRBJ1-1	-	16	-	CASSPPVRGARTEAFF	TGTGCCAGCAGCCCCCCGGTACGGGGGGCGCGTACTGAAGCTTTCTTT
TRBV9	TRBJ2-7	once	14	TRBD1	CASSVQGADYEQYF	TGTGCCAGCAGCGTACAGGGGGCCGACTACGAGCAGTACTTC
TRBV3-1/TRBV3-2	TRBJ2-7	-	11	-	CASNTGPEQYF	TGTGCCAGCAACACCGGACCCGAGCAGTACTTC
TRBV30	TRBJ1-6	-	16	-	CAWSVGTSSYNSPLHF	TGTGCCTGGAGTGTAGGGACGAGCTCCTATAATTCACCCCTCCACTTT
TRBV28	TRBJ2-7	-	14	TRBD2	CASMGRGGKYEQYF	TGTGCCAGCATGGGGAGGGGCGGGAAGTACGAGCAGTACTTC
TRBV5-1	TRBJ2-7	-	17	-	CASSLAWRTPGPPEQYF	TGCGCCAGCAGCTTGGCCTGGAGGACCCCGGGACCCCCCGAGCAGTACTTC
TRBV18	TRBJ2-6	-	17	-	CASSPEVGSSGANVLTF	TGTGCCAGCTCACCGGAGGTTGGGAGCTCTGGGGCCAACGTCCTGACTTTC
TRBV19	TRBJ1-3	-	15	-	CASSDQQGSGNTIYF	TGTGCCAGTAGCGACCAACAGGGCTCTGGAAACACCATATATTTT
TRBV10-3	TRBJ1-3	-	18	-	CAISEPAPRGSSGNTIYF	TGTGCCATCAGTGAGCCGGCCCCCCGGGGCTCCTCTGGAAACACCATATATTTT
TRBV6-5	TRBJ2-4	-	14	-	CASSTRGRGNIQYF	TGTGCCAGCAGTACCCGGGGTAGGGGTAACATTCAGTACTTC
TRBV7-6	TRBJ1-4	-	13	-	CASSYGSPEKLFF	TGTGCCAGCAGCTATGGGTCTCCTGAAAAACTGTTTTTT
TRBV19	TRBJ2-6	-	15	-	CASSTGMSGANVLTF	TGTGCCAGTAGCACAGGAATGTCTGGGGCCAACGTCCTGACTTTC
TRBV5-1	TRBJ2-2	-	14	-	CASSLSMGAGELFF	TGCGCCAGCAGCTTGTCGATGGGGGCGGGGGAGCTGTTTTTT
TRBV27	TRBJ2-1	-	11	-	CASSQGGEQFF	TGTGCCAGCAGTCAGGGTGGTGAGCAGTTCTTC
TRBV2	TRBJ1-5	-	14	TRBD1	CASSETGGGQPQHF	TGTGCCAGCAGTGAAACAGGGGGTGGTCAGCCCCAGCATTTT
TRBV6-5	TRBJ2-3	-	16	TRBD1	CASSSQTGLSTDTQYF	TGTGCCAGCAGTTCCCAGACAGGGCTAAGCACAGATACGCAGTATTTT
TRBV30	TRBJ1-2	medium-sized	13	-	CAWLPTGEKGYTF	TGTGCCTGGCTCCCGACAGGAGAGAAGGGCTACACCTTC
TRBV4-3	TRBJ2-7	once	20	TRBD2	CASSLGLAGSFTESPYEQYF	TGCGCCAGCAGCCTCGGACTAGCGGGAAGCTTTACTGAGAGTCCCTACGAGCAGTACTTC
TRBV19	TRBJ1-3	once	16	TRBD1	CASRGQGVASGNTIYF	TGTGCCAGTAGGGGACAGGGAGTTGCCTCTGGAAACACCATATATTTT
TRBV11-3	TRBJ2-7	-	16	TRBD1	CASSPHGQGVVYEQYF	TGTGCCAGCAGCCCCCACGGGCAGGGGGTCGTCTACGAGCAGTACTTC
TRBV9	TRBJ1-2	-	15	TRBD1	CASSVAGQGMGGYTF	TGTGCCAGCAGCGTAGCTGGACAGGGGATGGGCGGCTACACCTTC
TRBV4-2	TRBJ2-3	-	15	-	CASSQEVRVTDTQYF	TGTGCCAGCAGCCAAGAAGTCCGAGTGACAGATACGCAGTATTTT
TRBV30	TRBJ2-7	-	13	-	CAWSVGTNYEQYF	TGTGCCTGGAGTGTAGGCACGAACTACGAGCAGTACTTC
TRBV30	TRBJ1-4	few	15	-	CALTAGLPVYEKLFF	TGTGCCTTGACCGCCGGCCTCCCGGTTTATGAAAAACTGTTTTTT
TRBV7-2	TRBJ1-2	-	17	-	CASSRDARRASNYGYTF	TGTGCCAGCAGCAGAGACGCCAGGAGAGCGAGTAACTATGGCTACACCTTC
TRBV7-8	TRBJ2-3	-	16	TRBD2	CASSLGLAVQTDTQYF	TGTGCCAGCAGCTTAGGACTAGCGGTTCAAACAGATACGCAGTATTTT
TRBV9	TRBJ2-1	-	15	-	CASSVESRILDEQFF	TGTGCCAGCAGCGTAGAGTCTAGAATTTTGGATGAGCAGTTCTTC
TRBV13	TRBJ2-7	-	14	-	CASSLLGELGEQYF	TGTGCCAGCAGCTTACTCGGGGAATTGGGCGAGCAGTACTTC
TRBV19	TRBJ2-7	few	14	-	CASRQATSSYEQYF	TGTGCCAGTAGACAGGCTACGTCCTCCTACGAGCAGTACTTC
TRBV7-8	TRBJ1-2	-	13	-	CASTQTGYNGYTF	TGTGCCAGCACCCAAACAGGGTATAATGGCTACACCTTC
TRBV5-1	TRBJ1-1	-	14	-	CASSLERMNTEAFF	TGCGCCAGCAGCTTGGAACGGATGAACACTGAAGCTTTCTTT